The text below deals with one T cell receptor beta chain. This specimen belongs to a study of control samples from healthy donors and cancer patients. Libraries were prepared by immunoSEQ multiplex PCR; TCRdb keeps only in-frame clonotypes and omits some of them. The sample holds some 150,000 clones, 85% to 95% seen once. Trimming pared 4 bases from V and 0 bases from J, leaving 12 bases between. The CDR3 has 16 amino acids. Germline V gene data show CDR1 as KGHSH and CDR2 as LQKENI. The chain links TRBV18 to TRBJ2-2; D may be TRBD1 (6 bases). Specimen: PBMCs. The sequence was obtained from a man aged 55-75 years with colorectal cancer. The CDR3 loop is CASSLQGIANTGELFF. Here the CDR3 DNA reads TGTGCCAGCTCACTACAGGGTATCGCGAACACCGGGGAGCTGTTTTTT.